This entry concerns a single T cell receptor beta chain. Its antigen remains unidentified. Per-base quality was not reported, and no clone a single base away is much larger than it. These data originate in a study of cytomegalovirus exposure and HLA in healthy donors (dated by TCRdb to the late 2010s). Concerning the study at large: An earlier analysis of 587 of the donors reported approximately 280 Gb of sequence data and about 120 million unique TCR beta sequences obtained from around 190 million T cells. An early release that covered about 600 HLA-typed donors contained around 300 gigabases of sequencing data and about 84 million unique TCR sequences. The genetic ancestry cluster associated with self-reported Caucasian donors included about 84% of the 398 genotyped donors. The study aimed to test whether signatures of past pathogen exposure could be identified by cataloging public T cell receptors. Using immunosequencing, the study profiled T cell repertoires from fewer than 700 subjects and related those repertoires to cytomegalovirus serostatus. In addition to the first cohort of 666 subjects, a separate validation cohort of 100 to 150 different subjects was used. The study combined high-throughput TCR immunosequencing, statistical association of individual TCRs with disease status, and machine learning to predict cytomegalovirus infection status. A later analysis re-analyzed previously published TCR beta repertoires from roughly 690 donors and added high-resolution HLA genotyping to study TCR occurrence patterns. In the later analysis, no new phenotypic data were used to find candidate immune exposures; instead, reliance was placed on TCR beta sequences and their occurrence across donors. In an earlier analysis of 587 of the donors, high-throughput TCR beta sequencing was used to judge whether each TCR beta V gene segment behaved as functional or pseudogenic. Donor age, sex, ethnicity and CMV serostatus were collected together with the repertoire data. In a later genetic analysis, genome-wide SNP genotypes for about three fifths of the roughly 670 donors were used, and that subset was treated as a discovery cohort. All discovery cohort repertoires had been generated on a single sequencing platform. Both class I and class II loci were covered by HLA typing, at four-digit resolution. The number of donors typed differed by locus, with 629-630 for A, B, C, DRB1 and DQB1, approximately 500 for DQA1, 600 to 610 for DPA1, and around 430 for DPB1. Roughly five DR-DQ haplotypes were treated as single units for association and clustering because of strong linkage in the cohort. On average, around 240,000 unique TCR beta nucleotide sequences were sequenced per donor among some 430 genotyped donors of the cohort, with roughly 18% of those sequences being non-productive. The research as a whole found: According to a later analysis, parvovirus B19, influenza, CMV and Epstein-Barr virus appeared linked to several top co-occurrence clusters. In a later analysis, HLA-associated TCR beta chains were found to be more clonally expanded and to have lower generation probabilities than equally common non-associated chains. According to a later genetic analysis, donors in an Asian-associated ancestry cluster had fewer N-insertions in productive TCRs than the roughly 700-donor mean. In vitro tests confirmed that a few of the cytomegalovirus-associated TCR beta chains recognize cytomegalovirus antigens. A later genetic analysis associated a missense DCLRE1C variant with V-gene and J-gene trimming of TCR beta chains, and an independent cohort replicated the association. It was suggested by the authors that the approach could potentially be generalized to other disease states and immunological phenotypes. Seventeen rarely observed V segments, including chromosome 9 orphons, were excluded from the earlier analysis of about 500 of the donors because counts were too low. Correlated functional status among segregating V segments might reflect linkage disequilibrium, but an unknown experimental factor could not be ruled out. Because the 87-base-pair reads could not distinguish some IMGT-functional V segments, including TRBV6-2 and TRBV6-3, those segments were excluded. Because some donors lacked HLA typing at each locus, the association tests relied only on the typed subset. According to a later analysis, most CMV-associated TCR beta chains appeared to be HLA-restricted, and the HLA associations seemed to be driven largely by CMV exposure. Specific HLA alleles were associated with some 15,000 TCR beta sequences at a false discovery rate of 0.05 in a later analysis. Most TCR sequences were observed very rarely across donors, whereas some public TCRs were present in many individuals. In the study, roughly 160 TCR beta chains were listed as associated with cytomegalovirus. A further reported finding was that TCR beta sequences accurately predicted the HLA-A and HLA-B alleles for most subjects in the first cohort. For the cohort, immune exposure information was limited to CMV serostatus. In a later analysis, the rate of TCR association differed among HLA loci, with DRB1 alleles having the most associated TCRs and HLA-C alleles having the fewest. An earlier analysis of around 540 of the donors showed that most TCR beta V segments appeared in productive rearrangements either about 90% or about 30% of the time, which broadly matched IMGT annotations. Roughly uniform sequencing depth across donors was assumed in presence/absence analyses, although this assumption may not hold. In both the original and validation cohorts, the classifier was reported to diagnose cytomegalovirus status with high specificity and sensitivity. When HLA alleles, especially DR and DQ, strongly co-occurred, TCR associations were difficult to assign to individual alleles. A cluster of highly shared sequence variants was judged likely to represent a technical artifact of the sequencing pipeline. This cohort had only TCR beta chains sequenced, and the lack of alpha or paired-chain data limited which features could be detected.

The library came from the immunoSEQ multiplex PCR assay. For the multiplex PCR, a mixture combining 60 forward primers for TCR Vbeta segments and 13 reverse primers for TCR Jbeta segments was used. Amplification of the CDR3 region of rearranged TCR beta genes was performed with a multiplex PCR assay on genomic DNA. The Illumina HiSeq System was used to sequence the amplified TCR beta libraries as 87-base-pair reads. As for the authors' bioinformatics: Across the 600 to 700 repertoires, a later analysis counted approximately 75 million unique TCR beta chains, approximately 10 million of which were shared by at least two donors. To remove PCR and sequencing errors, raw reads were error-corrected and collapsed into unique sequences using a nearest-neighbor algorithm that merged closely related sequences. Alignment of CDR3 sequences to IMGT reference sequences was used to assign V, D and J gene segments. For a sequence to be retained, at least a six-nucleotide match to both a V gene segment and a J gene segment was required. A rearrangement was called productive if the CDR3 had no stop codons and remained in frame with V and J, and every other rearrangement was called non-productive. Following IMGT convention, CDR3 was defined as the stretch from the second conserved V-encoded cysteine up to the conserved J-encoded phenylalanine. The earlier analysis of a few hundred of the donors excluded any sequence lacking an unambiguous match to a single V gene segment. An earlier analysis of almost 600 of the donors classified V segments as functional when productive rearrangements were above 56.7% and as segregating when the standard deviation between donors was above 5%. A statistical classification framework was developed to diagnose cytomegalovirus status using the catalog of TCR beta chain sequences. In a later analysis, V and J genes were assigned by comparing TCR nucleotide sequences against IMGT/GENE-DB human TR gene sequences. Using the TCRdist pipeline, a later analysis assigned CDR3 sequences along with most-parsimonious VDJ recombination scenarios. In a later analysis, each TCR beta chain was defined by its CDR3 amino acid sequence together with its V-gene family, and reads lacking a unique V-gene family were excluded. In a later analysis, nearly 600 highly shared, low-generation-probability nucleotide sequences were removed to address suspected cross-contamination and a sequencing artifact. In a later analysis, a clonal expansion index for each public chain was calculated from normalized within-repertoire ranks of inferred template counts. In a later analysis, generation probabilities were computed with a VDJ recombination model fitted to out-of-frame rearrangements, and the resulting probabilities were checked against IGoR. A later analysis scored TCR-TCR, TCR-HLA and TCR-CMV co-occurrence with hypergeometric tests, applying a repertoire-size bias correction to TCR pairs. In a later analysis, false discovery rates were estimated by permuting HLA or CMV assignments 20 times. In a later analysis, co-occurring TCRs were grouped with DBSCAN, and TCRdist sequence similarity was added when clustering was performed within HLA-allele-positive subsets. Repertoires with fewer than 30,000 or more than 120,000 public chains, plus five repertoires with anomalous nucleotide sharing, were excluded from co-occurrence clustering. TCRdb retrieved this table from immuneACCESS and kept in-frame rearrangements only. Not all clones are present; in checked studies, unresolved V genes account for under half, and no reason is known for the remainder. V, J and clone size reflect that table, while D and trimming were determined from the DNA. Recorded for this sample are about 210,000 clones; roughly 77% of them occurred a single time. The ten top clones hold around 3.6% of the sample.

CDR1 and CDR2 are drawn from the germline V gene: KGHSH, LQKENI. V lost 8 bases and J lost 0 bases; the stretch between them is 16 bases long. The CDR3 spans 15 residues, from the cysteine through the phenylalanine. The only DNA kept is the CDR3, 45 bases in frame from the first base. The cohort comprised 670 or so healthy bone marrow donors. All cohort members were sampled while nominally healthy, although unrecorded immune exposures were likely present. The donor tested CMV seropositive and was one of the 289 seropositive cohort members. A peripheral blood sample was collected from each donor, and TCR beta sequencing was performed on peripheral blood mononuclear cells. The Qiagen DNeasy Blood Extraction Kit was used to extract genomic DNA from the blood cell samples.

The rearranged segments are TRBV18 and TRBJ2-5; matching of 6 bases hints at TRBD2 as the D gene. The clonotype comes from a man aged 40-55 years in good health and CMV-seropositive. The sequenced material came from PBMCs. The CDR3 has the sequence CASTPGSLYQETQYF. The nucleotides are TGTGCCAGCACGCCCGGGAGTCTGTACCAAGAGACCCAGTACTTC.